This passage covers 23 T cell receptor beta chains from one sample sequenced in a study of T cell responses to AZD1222 COVID-19 vaccine. Method: immunoSEQ multiplex PCR; TCRdb's copy keeps in-frame clones and lacks some. This table holds about 150,000 clones, about 92% found once. The source was peripheral blood, collected on day 0 of AZD1222 vaccination. These receptors came from an adult in good health.

The rearrangement joins TRBV27 to TRBJ1-1; TRBD1 might be the D (5 bases). The CDR3 consists of 15 residues. Germline V gene sequence: CDR1 MNHEY, CDR2 SMNVEV (reference sequence). The V end was cut by 5 bases, the J end by 1 base, with 14 bases between. CDR3 DNA: TGTGCCAGCAGTCCCCCGAAGGGGAAGAACACTGAAGCTTTCTTT. Translated: CASSPPKGKNTEAFF.

This sequence joins TRBV6-2 or TRBV6-3 and TRBJ1-2, with a weak D call TRBD1 (5 bases). CDR3 length: 16 residues. CDR1 is MNHEY and CDR2 is SVGEGT in the germline V gene. V dropped 0 bases and J dropped 4 bases, with 15 bases sitting between them. CDR3 nucleotide sequence: TGTGCCAGCAGTTACTCGTTATCTGGACATAGCTATGGCTACACCTTC. Its translation is CASSYSLSGHSYGYTF.

This clone was recorded once. CDR3 loop: CASSPIPRVKTQYF. In nucleotides, the CDR3 is TGTGCCAGCAGCCCCATTCCCAGGGTGAAGACCCAGTACTTC. The chain couples TRBV11-2 to TRBJ2-5, with TRBD1 as a possible D gene (5 bases). The V gene lost 5 bases and the J gene lost 6 bases, with 16 bases spanning the gap. Germline V CDR1 and CDR2: SGHAT, FQNNGV. The length of the CDR3 is 14 residues.

The V call is TRBV28, the J call TRBJ1-2, with D hard to call. Germline CDR1 is MDHEN and CDR2 is SYDVKM. Trimming stripped 7 bases from V and 4 bases from J, with 13 bases between. The CDR3 contains 13 residues. DNA for the CDR3: TGTGCCAGCAAACTGTCCCCTGGCTATGGCTACACCTTC. Its protein is CASKLSPGYGYTF.

V and J are TRBV2 and TRBJ1-5; D is uncertain. The germline V gene encodes CDR1 SNHLY and CDR2 FYNNEI. V was clipped by 6 bases and J by 3 bases, with 9 bases between them. This CDR3 is built from 13 residues. CDR3 DNA sequence: TGTGCCAGCAGGGGGAACGACAATCAGCCCCAGCATTTT. As protein: CASRGNDNQPQHF.

The chain couples TRBV9 to TRBJ1-2, with D possibly TRBD1 on 5 matching bases. The germline V gene has CDR1 SGDLS and CDR2 YYNGEE. CDR3 length equals 15 residues. V lost 0 bases, J lost 3 bases, and 12 bases lay in between. The DNA of the CDR3 is TGTGCCAGCAGCGTAGGCGGAGGGGACGACTATGGCTACACCTTC. It codes for CASSVGGGDDYGYTF.

V is TRBV6-5 and J is TRBJ2-7; D is undetermined. Between the trimmed V and J ends, which lost 0 bases and 1 base, there was a span of 10 bases. The CDR3 extends over 15 amino acids. Germline V gives CDR1 MNHEY, CDR2 SVGAGI. This CDR3 reads CASSYSSLGSYEQYF. The CDR3 DNA sequence: TGTGCCAGCAGTTACTCCTCCCTGGGATCCTACGAGCAGTACTTC.

The chain is built from TRBV30 and TRBJ2-7; D might be TRBD2 (6 bases). Trimming left V 0 bases short and J 4 bases short, with 13 bases between. Germline loops: CDR1 GTSNPN, CDR2 SVGIG (reference sequence). The CDR3 runs to 14 residues. CDR3 sequence: CAWSVGGSSYEQYF. The CDR3 DNA reads as TGTGCCTGGAGTGTCGGAGGGTCCTCGTACGAGCAGTACTTC.

This clone was picked up one time. This chain links TRBV7-6 with TRBJ1-1; D uncertain. CDR1 is SGHVS and CDR2 is FNYEAQ in the germline V gene. With 8 bases removed from V and 1 base from J, the gap between germline ends came to 17 bases. The CDR3 sequence is 15 residues long. CDR3 loop: CASLELDSSNTEAFF. The CDR3 coding sequence is TGTGCCAGCTTGGAATTGGACTCCTCGAACACTGAAGCTTTCTTT.

The chain is built from TRBV15 and TRBJ2-3; TRBD2 matches at 9 bases. Germline loops: CDR1 LNHNV, CDR2 YYDKDF (reference sequence). Trimming cost V 0 bases and J 10 bases; bases outside gene matches: 8. This CDR3 contains 15 residues. The DNA of the CDR3 is TGTGCCACCAGCAGAGACCGCGGGGGGGCGGAGGCGCAGTATTTT. Its translation is CATSRDRGGAEAQYF.

This chain joins TRBV20-1 and TRBJ2-1; 7 nucleotides match TRBD2. Germline V gene sequence: CDR1 DFQATT, CDR2 SNEGSKA (reference sequence). The ends lost 3 bases at V and 2 bases at J; junction bases unmatched: 7. The CDR3 extends over 15 amino acids. The CDR3 DNA is TGCAGTGCTAGTATATCTAGCGGTCCCTACAATGAGCAGTTCTTC. It encodes CSASISSGPYNEQFF.

The rearrangement links TRBV14 to TRBJ1-1; TRBD1 is a possible D gene (5 bases). Germline V lookup: CDR1 SGHDN, CDR2 FVKESK. CDR3 length equals 15 residues. V shed 4 bases and J shed 2 bases, with 14 bases lying between them. Here the CDR3 reads CASSPPWGGNTEAFF. The CDR3 DNA sequence: TGTGCCAGCAGCCCCCCTTGGGGGGGTAACACTGAAGCTTTCTTT.

This clone came up once. This rearrangement joins TRBV29-1 to TRBJ1-4, with TRBD1 matching 7 bases. The germline V gene encodes CDR1 SQVTM and CDR2 ANQGSEA. The V gene end was trimmed by 6 bases and the J gene end by 7 bases; junction bases not matched to a gene: 8. The CDR3 has 13 residues. CDR3 sequence: CSVAGGSIEKLFF. CDR3 sequence (DNA): TGCAGCGTCGCAGGGGGGAGTATTGAAAAACTGTTTTTT.

The chain joins TRBV10-3 to TRBJ2-3; 12 bases map to TRBD2. The CDR3 totals 16 residues. V dropped 4 bases and J dropped 1; count of bases not matched to a gene: 3. In germline, CDR1 is ENHRY, CDR2 SYGVKD. CDR3 DNA sequence: TGTGCCATCAGTGGACTAGCGGGGGTCGGCACAGATACGCAGTATTTT. Protein sequence: CAISGLAGVGTDTQYF.

Comment on this clone: An end of the junction differs from the germline gene, which may be a read error. The rearrangement uses TRBV3-1 (or the pseudogene TRBV3-2) and TRBJ2-1; 10 bases are a match to TRBD2. The length of the CDR3 is 18 residues. The V gene's germline CDR1 is LGHDT and CDR2 YNNKEL (reference sequence). The CDR3 spells CASSEDKLAGGSYNEQFF. For the CDR3, the DNA is TGTGCCAGCAGCGAAGACAAATTAGCGGGGGGCTCCTACAATGAGCAGTTCTTC.

The chain recombines TRBV11-3 with TRBJ2-5; 8 bases are shared with TRBD2. The J segment lost 7 bases and the V segment lost 5 bases, leaving 15 bases of the junction unmatched. Germline values: CDR1 SGHNT, CDR2 YENEEA. The CDR3 totals 16 residues. The CDR3 protein is CASSPSPAGTSRTQYF. CDR3 DNA sequence: TGTGCCAGCAGCCCCAGCCCCGCCGGGACTAGTAGGACCCAGTACTTC.

J is TRBJ1-2 and V is TRBV7-2; D is unclear. The CDR3 has 12 amino acids. CDR1 SGHTA and CDR2 FQGNSA come from the germline V gene. Trimming left V 3 bases short and J 4 bases short, with 6 bases between. The CDR3 coding sequence is TGTGCCAGCAGCTTTGGCCCCTATGGCTACACCTTC. It yields the protein CASSFGPYGYTF.

This chain joins TRBV30 and TRBJ2-1; TRBD2 might be the D (5 bases). This CDR3 contains 14 residues. Trimming cost V 5 bases and J 5 bases, with 16 bases left between them. The germline V gene has CDR1 GTSNPN and CDR2 SVGIG (reference sequence). Written as DNA, the CDR3 is TGTGCCTGGTACGCCGAGGGATACAACAATGAGCAGTTCTTC. Translation gives CAWYAEGYNNEQFF.

The V call is TRBV27, the J call TRBJ2-1; 14 bases align to TRBD2. The trim removed 8 bases at V and 7 bases at J, leaving 4 bases unmatched. This CDR3 region has 14 residues. CDR1 MNHEY and CDR2 SMNVEV come from the germline V gene (reference sequence). The CDR3 spells CASLGTSGSNEQFF. CDR3 nucleotide sequence: TGTGCCAGCCTCGGGACTAGCGGGAGTAATGAGCAGTTCTTC.

The V gene is TRBV12-3 or TRBV12-4, the J gene TRBJ1-1; the D is unclear. This CDR3 has 10 residues. V was clipped by 8 bases and J by 1 base, with 2 bases between them. CDR3 amino acids: CASENTEAFF. DNA of the CDR3: TGTGCCAGCGAGAACACTGAAGCTTTCTTT.

This chain joins TRBV30 and TRBJ1-4, with a possible D match to TRBD1 (5 bases). The CDR3 spans 15 residues. Germline CDR1 is GTSNPN and CDR2 is SVGIG (reference sequence). Trimming took off 5 bases at V and 7 bases at J, with 20 bases between the two ends. In nucleotides, the CDR3 is TGTGCCTGGGCACTCGGAGGGGCCGATGGTGAAAAACTGTTTTTT. Translated, it gives CAWALGGADGEKLFF.

This clone showed up just a few times. V gene TRBV7-2 combines with J gene TRBJ2-2; a possible D gene is TRBD2 (6 bases). The CDR3 totals 15 residues. Trimming pared 0 bases from V and 6 bases from J, leaving 11 bases between. Per the germline V gene, CDR1 is SGHTA and CDR2 is FQGNSA. The CDR3 DNA is TGTGCCAGCAGCTTAGCGGGAGGTTCCCCCGGGGAGCTGTTTTTT. The encoded protein is CASSLAGGSPGELFF.

The chain uses TRBV4-3 and TRBJ2-2, with no clear D. The V end was cut by 5 bases, the J end by 4 bases, with 8 bases between. Germline CDR1 reads LGHNA; CDR2 reads YSLEER. The CDR3 extends over 13 amino acids. Here the CDR3 reads CASSAQPTGELFF. The DNA of the CDR3 is TGCGCCAGCAGCGCACAACCCACCGGGGAGCTGTTTTTT.